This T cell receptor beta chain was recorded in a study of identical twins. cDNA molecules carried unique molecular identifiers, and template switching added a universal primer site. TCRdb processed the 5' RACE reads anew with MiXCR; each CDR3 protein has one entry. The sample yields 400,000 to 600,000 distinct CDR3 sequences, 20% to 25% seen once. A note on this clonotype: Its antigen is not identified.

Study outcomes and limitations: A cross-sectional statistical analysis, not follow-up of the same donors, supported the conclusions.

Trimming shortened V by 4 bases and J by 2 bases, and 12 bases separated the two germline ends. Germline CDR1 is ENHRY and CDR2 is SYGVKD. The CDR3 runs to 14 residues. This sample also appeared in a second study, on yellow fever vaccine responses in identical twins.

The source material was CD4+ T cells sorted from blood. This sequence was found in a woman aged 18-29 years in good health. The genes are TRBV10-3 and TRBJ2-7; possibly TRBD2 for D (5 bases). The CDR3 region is CAISGEGAPYEQYF. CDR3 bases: TGTGCCATCAGTGGAGAGGGAGCCCCCTACGAGCAGTACTTC.